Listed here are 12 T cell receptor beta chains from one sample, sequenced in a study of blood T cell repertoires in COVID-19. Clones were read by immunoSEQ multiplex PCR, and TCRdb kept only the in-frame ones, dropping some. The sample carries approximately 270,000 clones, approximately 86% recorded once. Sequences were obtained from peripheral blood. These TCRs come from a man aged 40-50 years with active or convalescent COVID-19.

The CDR3 sequence: CASSRRQGENQPQHF. CDR3 DNA: TGCGCCAGCAGCCGCCGACAGGGAGAGAATCAGCCCCAGCATTTT. The genes are TRBV4-1 and TRBJ1-5; 7 positions agree with TRBD1. V lost 4 bases to trimming and J lost 4 bases; unmatched junction nucleotides: 7. Germline loops: CDR1 MGHRA, CDR2 YSYEKL. The length of the CDR3 is 15 residues.

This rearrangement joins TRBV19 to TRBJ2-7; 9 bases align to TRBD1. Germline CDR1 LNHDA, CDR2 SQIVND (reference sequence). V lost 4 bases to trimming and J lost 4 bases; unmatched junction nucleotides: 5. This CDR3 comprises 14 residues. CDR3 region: CASSKTGGLYEQYF. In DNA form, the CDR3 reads TGTGCCAGTAGTAAGACAGGGGGTCTGTACGAGCAGTACTTC.

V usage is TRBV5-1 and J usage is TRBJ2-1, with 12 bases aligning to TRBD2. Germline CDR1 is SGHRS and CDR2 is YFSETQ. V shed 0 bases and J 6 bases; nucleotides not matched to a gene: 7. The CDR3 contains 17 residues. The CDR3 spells CASSLEGTSGFPNEQFF. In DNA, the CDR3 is TGCGCCAGCAGCTTGGAAGGGACTAGCGGGTTTCCCAATGAGCAGTTCTTC. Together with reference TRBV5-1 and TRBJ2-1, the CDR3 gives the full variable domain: KAGVTQTPRYLIKTRGQQVTLSCSPISGHRSVSWYQQTPGQGLQFLFEYFSETQRNKGNFPGRFSGRQFSNSRSEMNVSTLELGDSALYLCASSLEGTSGFPNEQFFGPGTRLTVL.

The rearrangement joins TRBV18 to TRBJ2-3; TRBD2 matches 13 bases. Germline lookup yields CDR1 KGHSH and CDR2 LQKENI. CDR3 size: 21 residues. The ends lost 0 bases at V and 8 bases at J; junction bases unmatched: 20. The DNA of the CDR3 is TGTGCCAGCTCACCACCGAGACTAGCGGGGGGCCCCGGGAGCCAAACAAGTACGCAGTATTTT. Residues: CASSPPRLAGGPGSQTSTQYF. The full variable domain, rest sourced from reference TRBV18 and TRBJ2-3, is NAGVMQNPRHLVRRRGQEARLRCSPMKGHSHVYWYRQLPEEGLKFMVYLQKENIIDESGMPKERFSAEFPKEGPSILRIQQVVRGDSAAYFCASSPPRLAGGPGSQTSTQYFGPGTRLTVL.

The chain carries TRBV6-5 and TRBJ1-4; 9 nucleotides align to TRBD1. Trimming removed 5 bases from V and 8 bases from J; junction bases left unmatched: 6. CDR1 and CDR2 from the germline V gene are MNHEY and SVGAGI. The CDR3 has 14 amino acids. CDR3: CASSRGQGGEKLFF. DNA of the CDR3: TGTGCCAGCAGTCGGGGACAGGGAGGCGAAAAACTGTTTTTT.

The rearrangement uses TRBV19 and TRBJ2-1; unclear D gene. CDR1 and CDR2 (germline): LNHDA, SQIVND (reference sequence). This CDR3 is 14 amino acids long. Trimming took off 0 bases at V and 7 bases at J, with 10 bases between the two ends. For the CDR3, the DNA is TGTGCCAGTAGTATAGATCATGCGGTAAATGAGCAGTTCTTC. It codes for CASSIDHAVNEQFF.

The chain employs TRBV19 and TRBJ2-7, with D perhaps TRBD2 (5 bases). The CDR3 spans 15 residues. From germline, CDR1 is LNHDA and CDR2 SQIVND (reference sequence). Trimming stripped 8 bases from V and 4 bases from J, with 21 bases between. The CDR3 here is CASAPSGPRGYEQYF. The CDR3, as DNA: TGTGCCAGTGCCCCCTCCGGGCCCCGGGGTTACGAGCAGTACTTC.

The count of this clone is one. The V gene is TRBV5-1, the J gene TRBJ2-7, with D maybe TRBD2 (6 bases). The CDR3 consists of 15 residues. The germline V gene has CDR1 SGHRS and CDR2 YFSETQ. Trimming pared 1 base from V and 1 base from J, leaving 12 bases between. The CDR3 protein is CASSLRAGRSYEQYF. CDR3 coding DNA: TGCGCCAGCAGCTTGCGTGCAGGGAGGTCCTACGAGCAGTACTTC.

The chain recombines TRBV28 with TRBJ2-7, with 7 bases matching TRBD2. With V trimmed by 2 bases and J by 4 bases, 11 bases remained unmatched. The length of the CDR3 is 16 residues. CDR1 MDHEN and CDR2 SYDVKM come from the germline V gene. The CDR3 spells CASSLPPGAGNYEQYF. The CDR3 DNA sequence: TGTGCCAGCAGTTTACCTCCTGGAGCGGGGAATTACGAGCAGTACTTC. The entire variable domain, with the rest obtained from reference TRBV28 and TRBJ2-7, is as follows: DVKVTQSSRYLVKRTGEKVFLECVQDMDHENMFWYRQDPGLGLRLIYFSYDVKMKEKGDIPEGYSVSREKKERFSLILESASTNQTSMYLCASSLPPGAGNYEQYFGPGTRLTVT.

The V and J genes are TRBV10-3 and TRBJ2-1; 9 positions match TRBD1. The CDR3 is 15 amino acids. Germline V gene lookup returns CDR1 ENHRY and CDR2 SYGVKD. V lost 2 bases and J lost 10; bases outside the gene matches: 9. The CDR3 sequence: CAISERDRVAEEQFF. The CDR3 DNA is TGTGCCATCAGTGAGAGGGACAGGGTGGCTGAGGAGCAGTTCTTC.

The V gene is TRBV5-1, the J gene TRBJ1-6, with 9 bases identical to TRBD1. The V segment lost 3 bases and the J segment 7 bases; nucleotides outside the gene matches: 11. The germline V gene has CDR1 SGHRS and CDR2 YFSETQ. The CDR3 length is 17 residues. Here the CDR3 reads CASSWPDRGDENSPLHF. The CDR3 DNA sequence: TGCGCCAGCAGCTGGCCGGACAGGGGAGATGAGAATTCACCCCTCCACTTT. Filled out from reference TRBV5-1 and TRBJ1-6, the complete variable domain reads KAGVTQTPRYLIKTRGQQVTLSCSPISGHRSVSWYQQTPGQGLQFLFEYFSETQRNKGNFPGRFSGRQFSNSRSEMNVSTLELGDSALYLCASSWPDRGDENSPLHFGNGTRLTVT.

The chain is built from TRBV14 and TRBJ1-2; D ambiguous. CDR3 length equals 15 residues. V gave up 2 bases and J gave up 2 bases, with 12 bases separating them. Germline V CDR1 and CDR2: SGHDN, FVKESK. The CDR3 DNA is TGTGCCAGCAGCCAATCTTTTTCGGTGAACTATGGCTACACCTTC. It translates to CASSQSFSVNYGYTF.